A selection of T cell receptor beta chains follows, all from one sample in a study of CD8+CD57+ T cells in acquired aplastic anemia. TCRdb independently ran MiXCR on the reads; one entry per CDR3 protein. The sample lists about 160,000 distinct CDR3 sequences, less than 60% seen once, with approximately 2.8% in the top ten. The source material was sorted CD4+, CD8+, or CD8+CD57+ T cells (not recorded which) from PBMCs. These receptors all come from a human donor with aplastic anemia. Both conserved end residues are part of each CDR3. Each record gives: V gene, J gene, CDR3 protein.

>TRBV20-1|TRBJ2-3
CSAPIGVTDTQYF
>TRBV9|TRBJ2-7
CASSLLPGQGNHEQYF
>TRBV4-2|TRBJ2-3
CASSQDITRRPPQAQYF
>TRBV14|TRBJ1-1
CASSQDGVGRDTEAFF
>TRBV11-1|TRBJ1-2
CASSQYKAGSWGEDGYTF
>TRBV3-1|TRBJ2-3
CASQFGPEPDTQYF
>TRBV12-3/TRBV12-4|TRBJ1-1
CASSLSMEAFF
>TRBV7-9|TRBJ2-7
CASSTTSGGTYEQYF
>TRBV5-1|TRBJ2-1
CASSLPGMDGQFF
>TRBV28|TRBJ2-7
CASSRGTPYEQYF
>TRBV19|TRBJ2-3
CASQDRGSTDTQYF
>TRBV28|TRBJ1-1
CASSITNAEAFF
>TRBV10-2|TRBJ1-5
CASSELGGNQPQHF
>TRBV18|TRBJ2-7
CASPSKQGFQYF
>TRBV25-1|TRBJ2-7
CASSGYRGTNSYEQYF
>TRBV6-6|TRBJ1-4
CASSSSRTGDREKLFF
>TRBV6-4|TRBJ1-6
CASTFNSPLHF
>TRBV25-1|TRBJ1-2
CASSAGQGIYGYTF
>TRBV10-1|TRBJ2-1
CASTDNSGGAIDEQFF
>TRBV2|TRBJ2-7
CASSEARGISYEQYF
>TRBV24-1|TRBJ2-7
CATSSVNRDRDEQYF
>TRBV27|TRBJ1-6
CASSPVETWHSPLHF
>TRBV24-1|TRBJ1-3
CFGTAPSGNTIYF
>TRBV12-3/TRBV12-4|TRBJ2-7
CASRWQSGLDEQYF
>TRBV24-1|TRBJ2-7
CARPLYEQYF